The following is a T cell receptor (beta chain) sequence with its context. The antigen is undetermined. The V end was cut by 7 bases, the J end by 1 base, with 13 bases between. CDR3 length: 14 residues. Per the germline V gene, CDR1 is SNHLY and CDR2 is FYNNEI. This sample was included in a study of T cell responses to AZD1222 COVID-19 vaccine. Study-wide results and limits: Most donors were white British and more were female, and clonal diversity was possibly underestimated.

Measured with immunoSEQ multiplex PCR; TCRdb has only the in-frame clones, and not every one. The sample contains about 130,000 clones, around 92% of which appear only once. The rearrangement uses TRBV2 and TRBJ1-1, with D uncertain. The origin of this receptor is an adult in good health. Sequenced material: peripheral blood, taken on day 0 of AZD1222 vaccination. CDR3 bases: TGTGCCAGCAACAGCGGAACTTGGAACACTGAAGCTTTCTTT. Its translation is CASNSGTWNTEAFF.